The 9 T cell receptor beta chains reported below all come from one sample, sequenced in a study of T cell responses to AZD1222 COVID-19 vaccine. Using immunoSEQ multiplex PCR, the repertoire was profiled, and TCRdb retains in-frame clones only, with some absent. The table lists approximately 50,000 clones, 75% to 90% of them singletons, with 6.9% in the top ten. The material sequenced was peripheral blood, taken 28 days after the second AZD1222 dose. Source of these receptors: an adult who received the AZD1222 COVID-19 vaccine.

This clone was observed a single time. This chain links TRBV2 with TRBJ2-5, with 8 positions matching TRBD2. The V gene's germline CDR1 is SNHLY and CDR2 FYNNEI. CDR3 length: 17 amino acids. Germline trimming cut 0 bases from V and 1 base from J; bases unmatched to any gene: 7. The chain's CDR3 is CASSEASGGGLQETQYF. The CDR3, as DNA: TGTGCCAGCAGTGAAGCCTCGGGGGGGGGACTCCAAGAGACCCAGTACTTC.

This clone appeared a few times. The V call is TRBV7-8, the J call TRBJ1-3; unclear D gene. The CDR3 has 14 amino acids. V was pared by 1 base and J by 4 bases, with 8 bases between. Germline V gene lookup returns CDR1 SGHVS and CDR2 FQNEAQ. The CDR3 bases are TGTGCCAGCAGCTTAGGTGGGCTCGGAAACACCATATATTTT. Its protein product is CASSLGGLGNTIYF.

This chain's CDR3 is CASSSDRFNSNQPQHF. The CDR3 DNA sequence: TGTGCCAGCAGCTCGGACAGATTCAATAGCAATCAGCCCCAGCATTTT. V gene TRBV7-2 combines with J gene TRBJ1-5, with a possible D match to TRBD1 (6 bases). The V gene lost 4 bases and the J gene lost 0 bases, with 13 bases spanning the gap. Per the germline V gene, CDR1 is SGHTA and CDR2 is FQGNSA. There are 16 residues in the CDR3.

This clone was seen only once. This chain uses TRBV6-5 with TRBJ1-3; maybe TRBD1 (5 bases). The CDR3 is 16 amino acids. V shed 4 bases and J shed 0 bases, with 13 bases lying between them. Germline V gene lookup returns CDR1 MNHEY and CDR2 SVGAGI. CDR3 DNA: TGTGCCAGCAGTTGGCGGCAGGGACCCTCTGGAAACACCATATATTTT. This gives the protein CASSWRQGPSGNTIYF.

CDR3 coding DNA: TGTGCCAGCTCACCAGGACGGCTCTCCTACAATGAGCAGTTCTTC. Its translation is CASSPGRLSYNEQFF. This rearrangement joins TRBV18 to TRBJ2-1; no firm D call. Trimming took 2 bases from V and 0 from J, leaving 8 bases between them. The CDR3 extends over 15 amino acids. The germline V gene encodes CDR1 KGHSH and CDR2 LQKENI.

The J gene is TRBJ1-5, the V gene TRBV19, with D possibly TRBD1 on 5 matching bases. Germline CDR1 and CDR2: LNHDA and SQIVND (reference sequence). The CDR3 has 12 residues. V gave up 4 bases and J gave up 11 bases, with 12 bases separating them. The CDR3 region is CASSRGRGAQHF. CDR3 coding DNA: TGTGCCAGTAGTAGGGGACGTGGGGCCCAGCATTTT.

The sample holds one count of this clone. The chain links TRBV6-6 to TRBJ1-2, with TRBD1 matching over 9 bases. Trimming took 7 bases from V and 4 from J; bases not matched to a gene: 10. The CDR3 totals 15 residues. Germline V gene data show CDR1 as MNHNY and CDR2 as SVGAGI (reference sequence). The DNA for the CDR3 is TGTGCCAGCAACATAGGACAGGGGCCAGTCTATGGCTACACCTTC. Translated: CASNIGQGPVYGYTF.

The chain couples TRBV18 to TRBJ1-5; D is perhaps TRBD1 (5 bases). This CDR3 comprises 13 residues. The ends were cut back, 1 base at V and 5 bases at J, with 6 bases in the middle. From germline, CDR1 is KGHSH and CDR2 LQKENI. The CDR3 DNA reads TGTGCCAGCTCACCACGGGGGGATCAGCCCCAGCATTTT. Translating gives CASSPRGDQPQHF.

V and J are TRBV2 and TRBJ2-7, with 10 bases lining up with TRBD1. With V trimmed by 7 bases and J by 5 bases, 11 bases remained unmatched. CDR3 size: 15 residues. Germline-derived CDR1 and CDR2 are SNHLY and FYNNEI. CDR3: CASTTQGDRGDEQYF. The CDR3 bases are TGTGCCAGCACTACGCAAGGGGACAGGGGCGACGAGCAGTACTTC.